This is a list of T cell receptor beta chains from one sample in a study of T cell therapy after organ transplantation. Their specific antigens are unknown. This table comes from immunoSEQ multiplex PCR, and its TCRdb copy is limited to in-frame clones, with some not included. The sample shows 20,000 or so clones, 65% to 85% of them seen only once. The input for sequencing was CD8+ T cells from blood, taken after autologous CMV-specific T cell therapy. Source of these receptors: a human patient who had received a solid organ transplant and had CMV disease. Among the T cells, some may be from the graft donor. Both conserved end residues are part of each CDR3. The D gene is left open where the match is weak. Clone size is not always given. Where it is, it says once, few, many or a class for expanded clones.

CDR3aa,CDR3nt,v_gene,len,abundance,j_gene,d_gene
CASSLSGESYGYTF,TGTGCCAGCAGCTTATCGGGGGAATCCTATGGCTACACCTTC,TRBV7-3,14,NA,TRBJ1-2,NA
CASSVGGSISSYEQYF,TGTGCCAGCAGCGTAGGAGGGTCAATTAGTAGCTACGAGCAGTACTTC,TRBV9,16,NA,TRBJ2-7,NA
CASMRTPVFGYTF,TGTGCCAGCATGCGGACCCCGGTCTTTGGCTACACCTTC,TRBV5-6,13,NA,TRBJ1-2,NA
CASSLGQGLDIQYF,TGTGCCAGCAGTCTCGGACAGGGGCTGGACATTCAGTACTTC,TRBV6-5,14,NA,TRBJ2-4,TRBD1
CASSPNLENTGELFF,TGTGCCAGCAGCCCTAATCTAGAGAACACCGGGGAGCTGTTTTTT,TRBV4-2,15,NA,TRBJ2-2,NA
CASSSLEGSSKNIQYF,TGTGCCAGCAGCAGCCTCGAGGGGAGTTCCAAAAACATTCAGTACTTC,TRBV7-9,16,NA,TRBJ2-4,NA
CASGDWSSYNEQFF,TGTGCTAGCGGGGACTGGAGCTCCTACAATGAGCAGTTCTTC,TRBV12-5,14,NA,TRBJ2-1,NA
CASSTSDRGNQPQHF,TGTGCCAGTAGTACCTCGGACAGGGGAAATCAGCCCCAGCATTTT,TRBV19,15,NA,TRBJ1-5,TRBD1
CASSSTPLTMNTEAFF,TGTGCCAGCAGCTCTACACCACTGACTATGAACACTGAAGCTTTCTTT,TRBV7-3,16,NA,TRBJ1-1,NA
CASSLVAGGSEEQYF,TGTGCCAGCAGCTTAGTCGCAGGGGGATCGGAAGAGCAGTACTTC,TRBV7-9,15,NA,TRBJ2-7,TRBD1
CASKAANTGELFF,TGTGCCAGCAAAGCGGCGAACACCGGGGAGCTGTTTTTT,TRBV9,13,NA,TRBJ2-2,NA
CASSQDRVASYGYTF,TGCGCCAGCAGCCAAGATAGGGTGGCTTCCTATGGCTACACCTTC,TRBV4-3,15,NA,TRBJ1-2,NA
CASSAPGLAVSTDTQYF,TGTGCCAGCAGCGCCCCGGGACTAGCGGTTAGCACAGATACGCAGTATTTT,TRBV9,17,NA,TRBJ2-3,TRBD2
CASAGTSTNEQFF,TGTGCCAGCGCCGGGACTTCCACTAATGAGCAGTTCTTC,TRBV6-4,13,NA,TRBJ2-1,NA
CASSDVTSGSTDTQYF,TGCGCCAGCAGTGATGTGACTAGCGGGAGTACAGATACGCAGTATTTT,TRBV10-1,16,once,TRBJ2-3,TRBD2
CAWSGGMRTGELFF,TGTGCCTGGAGTGGAGGGATGAGGACCGGGGAGCTGTTTTTT,TRBV30,14,once,TRBJ2-2,NA
CASSLGDREAFF,TGTGCCAGCAGCTTAGGCGACAGGGAAGCTTTCTTT,TRBV7-6,12,NA,TRBJ1-1,NA
CASSSVPTGNTIYF,TGTGCCAGCAGTTCTGTACCGACTGGAAACACCATATATTTT,TRBV27,14,NA,TRBJ1-3,NA
CASSLATVHHEAFF,TGTGCCAGCAGCTTAGCGACAGTTCACCATGAAGCTTTCTTT,TRBV7-9,14,few,TRBJ1-1,NA
CASQEGGSFGNEQFF,TGTGCCAGCCAAGAGGGGGGATCGTTCGGCAATGAGCAGTTCTTC,TRBV9,15,NA,TRBJ2-1,NA
CASSFSGPYEQYF,TGTGCCAGCAGCTTCTCTGGACCCTACGAGCAGTACTTC,TRBV11-2,13,NA,TRBJ2-7,NA
CASSLAGDDSNQPQHF,TGTGCCAGCAGCTTAGCAGGGGATGATAGCAATCAGCCCCAGCATTTT,TRBV7-2,16,NA,TRBJ1-5,NA
CATSGLRGGSANEQFF,TGCGCCACCTCAGGCCTGCGGGGGGGGAGTGCCAATGAGCAGTTCTTC,TRBV10-1,16,NA,TRBJ2-1,TRBD2
CASSFQGYSNQPQHF,TGTGCCAGCAGCTTTCAGGGGTATAGCAATCAGCCCCAGCATTTT,TRBV5-8,15,NA,TRBJ1-5,NA
CASSPSSGSSYEQYF,TGTGCCAGTAGTCCATCTTCGGGCAGCTCCTACGAGCAGTACTTC,TRBV19,15,NA,TRBJ2-7,NA
CASSDPRMSTEAFF,TGTGCCAGCAGTGATCCCCGTATGAGCACTGAAGCTTTCTTT,TRBV25-1,14,few,TRBJ1-1,NA
CASSFTGGPTDTQYF,TGTGCCAGCAGCTTTACGGGAGGGCCCACAGATACGCAGTATTTT,TRBV5-4,15,NA,TRBJ2-3,TRBD2
CASSRKNRGRSPLHF,TGTGCCAGCAGCCGTAAGAACAGGGGGCGGTCACCCCTCCACTTT,TRBV21-1,15,NA,TRBJ1-6,NA
CAWSVRVTEAFF,TGTGCCTGGAGTGTAAGGGTTACTGAAGCTTTCTTT,TRBV30,12,NA,TRBJ1-1,NA
CASSQDPAGGPDTQYF,TGTGCCAGCAGCCAAGATCCAGCGGGAGGCCCAGATACGCAGTATTTT,TRBV4-2,16,NA,TRBJ2-3,TRBD2
CASSLDRGTEAFF,TGCGCCAGCAGCTTGGATAGGGGTACTGAAGCTTTCTTT,TRBV5-1,13,once,TRBJ1-1,NA
CASSLVAGASYNEQFF,TGCGCCAGCAGCTTGGTAGCGGGAGCGTCCTACAATGAGCAGTTCTTC,TRBV5-1,16,once,TRBJ2-1,TRBD2
CASSQPGGIHEQYF,TGTGCCAGCAGCCAACCGGGAGGGATCCACGAGCAGTACTTC,TRBV4-2,14,large,TRBJ2-7,TRBD2
CASSQQGIKEKLFF,TGTGCCAGCAGTCAACAGGGTATCAAGGAAAAACTGTTTTTT,TRBV6-5,14,NA,TRBJ1-4,NA
CASSPPQGFLYNEQFF,TGTGCCAGCAGCCCCCCCCAGGGATTTCTCTACAATGAGCAGTTCTTC,TRBV7-9,16,NA,TRBJ2-1,NA
CASSPPRQLGDGYTF,TGTGCCAGCTCACCACCGCGACAACTAGGCGATGGCTACACCTTC,TRBV18,15,NA,TRBJ1-2,NA
CSVEHTGGSYEQYF,TGCAGCGTTGAACATACCGGAGGGTCCTACGAGCAGTACTTC,TRBV29-1,14,NA,TRBJ2-7,NA
CASSEGQGRRPQHF,TGCGCCAGCAGCGAGGGACAGGGAAGGCGGCCCCAGCATTTT,TRBV10-2,14,few,TRBJ1-5,TRBD1
CASSPRDRSYEQYF,TGTGCCAGCAGCCCCCGGGATCGCTCCTACGAGCAGTACTTC,TRBV9,14,NA,TRBJ2-7,NA
CAWGGGAYEQYF,TGTGCCTGGGGAGGTGGGGCCTACGAGCAGTACTTC,TRBV30,12,NA,TRBJ2-7,NA
CASSYGGTDTQYF,TGTGCCAGCAGTTACGGGGGCACAGATACGCAGTATTTT,TRBV6-5,13,NA,TRBJ2-3,NA
CASSYRTGYNEQFF,TGTGCCAGCAGTTATCGGACAGGTTACAATGAGCAGTTCTTC,TRBV27,14,NA,TRBJ2-1,TRBD1
CSAPGGRSAFF,TGCAGCGCCCCCGGGGGGCGGTCGGCTTTCTTT,TRBV29-1,11,NA,TRBJ1-1,NA
CASSNRGFSGTEAFF,TGTGCCAGCAGCAACAGGGGTTTTTCGGGTACTGAAGCTTTCTTT,TRBV27,15,NA,TRBJ1-1,TRBD1
CASSLVTGSPYGYTF,TGTGCCAGCAGCTTAGTGACGGGGTCTCCTTATGGCTACACCTTC,TRBV7-9,15,few,TRBJ1-2,NA
CASSLLGALKGAFF,TGTGCCAGCAGCCTCCTTGGGGCCCTAAAGGGAGCTTTCTTT,TRBV4-2,14,NA,TRBJ1-1,NA
CSVTDRGPVEQYF,TGCAGCGTGACGGACAGGGGGCCGGTCGAGCAGTACTTC,TRBV29-1,13,NA,TRBJ2-7,TRBD1
CASSLGLAGVSYEQYF,TGTGCCAGCAGTCTCGGACTAGCGGGGGTATCCTACGAGCAGTACTTC,TRBV28,16,NA,TRBJ2-7,TRBD2
CASSPGLAGATDTQYF,TGTGCCAGCAGCCCGGGACTAGCGGGAGCCACAGATACGCAGTATTTT,TRBV9,16,NA,TRBJ2-3,TRBD2
CASSFGQNTEAFF,TGTGCCAGTAGTTTTGGACAGAACACTGAAGCTTTCTTT,TRBV19,13,few,TRBJ1-1,NA
CAISDFTGTGPSNTEAFF,TGTGCCATCAGTGATTTCACCGGGACAGGACCTTCGAACACTGAAGCTTTCTTT,TRBV10-3,18,few,TRBJ1-1,TRBD1
CASSFGGTEAFF,TGTGCCAGCAGCTTCGGGGGCACTGAAGCTTTCTTT,TRBV6-5,12,NA,TRBJ1-1,NA
CASSGDTQYF,TGTGCCAGCTCGGGGGATACGCAGTATTTT,TRBV7-9,10,medium-sized,TRBJ2-3,NA